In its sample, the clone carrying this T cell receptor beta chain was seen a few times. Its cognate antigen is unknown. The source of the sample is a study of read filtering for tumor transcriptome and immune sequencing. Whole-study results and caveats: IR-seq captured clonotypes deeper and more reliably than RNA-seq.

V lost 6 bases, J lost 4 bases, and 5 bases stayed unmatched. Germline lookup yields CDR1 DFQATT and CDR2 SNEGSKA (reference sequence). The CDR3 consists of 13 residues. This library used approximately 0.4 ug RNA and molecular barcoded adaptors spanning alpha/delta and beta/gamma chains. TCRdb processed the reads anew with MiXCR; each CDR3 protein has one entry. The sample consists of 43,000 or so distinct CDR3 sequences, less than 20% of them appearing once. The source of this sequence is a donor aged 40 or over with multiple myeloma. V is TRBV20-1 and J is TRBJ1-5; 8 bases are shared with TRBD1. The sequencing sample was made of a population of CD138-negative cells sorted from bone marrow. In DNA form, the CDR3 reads TGCAGTGCCGGGGGACAGGAGAATCAGCCCCAGCATTTT. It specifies CSAGGQENQPQHF.